The 30 T cell receptor beta chains below all came from one sample that was sequenced in a study of pediatric ulcerative colitis. The protocol was immunoSEQ multiplex PCR, while the TCRdb copy is restricted to in-frame clones and leaves out a portion. This table holds 37,000 or so clones, around four fifths found once. Sequenced material: blood. The receptors stem from a girl aged 10 to 17 with moderate ulcerative colitis.

This clone was counted only a few times. This sequence joins TRBV6-4 and TRBJ2-2; D gene unclear. Germline V gives CDR1 MRHNA, CDR2 SNTAGT. The V gene lost 0 bases and the J gene lost 3 bases, with 2 bases spanning the gap. This CDR3 comprises 13 residues. The CDR3 coding sequence is TGTGCCAGCAGTGACTCCGACACCGGGGAGCTGTTTTTT. It translates to CASSDSDTGELFF.

This clone counts as medium-sized. This specimen includes other DNA sequences encoding the same CDR3. This chain joins TRBV19 and TRBJ2-1; tentatively, D is TRBD2 (5 bases). This CDR3 region has 14 residues. Trimming left V 3 bases short and J 0 bases short, with 6 bases between. The germline V gene has CDR1 LNHDA and CDR2 SQIVND (reference sequence). The CDR3 region is CASSIGGSYNEQFF. The DNA for the CDR3 is TGTGCCAGTAGTATCGGAGGCTCCTACAATGAGCAGTTCTTC.

This clone is medium-sized in the sample. The chain combines TRBV7-3 with TRBJ1-5; TRBD1 might be the D (5 bases). The V gene's germline CDR1 is SGHTA and CDR2 FQGTGA. This CDR3 comprises 19 residues. V was clipped by 2 bases and J by 1 base, with 21 bases between them. CDR3 sequence: CASSLAGTGPLGSNQPQHF. As DNA, the CDR3 is TGTGCCAGCAGCTTAGCGGGGACGGGTCCTTTAGGCAGCAATCAGCCCCAGCATTTT.

DNA of the CDR3: TGTGCCAGCAGTGAGATGGGTTCGGCCCGGGGATACTACGAGCAGTACTTC. Protein sequence: CASSEMGSARGYYEQYF. The J gene is TRBJ2-7, the V gene TRBV2; D might be TRBD2 (5 bases). V lost 3 bases, J lost 3 bases, and 21 bases lay in between. The CDR3 totals 17 residues. CDR1 SNHLY and CDR2 FYNNEI come from the germline V gene.

The chain uses TRBV18 and TRBJ1-1; perhaps TRBD1 as D (5 bases). Trimming removed 1 base at V and 1 base at J, with 13 bases between. The CDR3 is 16 amino acids. The germline CDR1 and CDR2 sequences are KGHSH and LQKENI. This CDR3 reads CASSPLGIGTNTEAFF. For the CDR3, the DNA is TGTGCCAGCTCACCACTGGGGATAGGGACGAACACTGAAGCTTTCTTT.

The chain carries TRBV15 and TRBJ1-5; weak D call: TRBD1 (6 bases). Trimming removed 0 bases from V and 2 bases from J, with 14 bases in between. The CDR3 length is 17 residues. CDR1 LNHNV and CDR2 YYDKDF come from the germline V gene (reference sequence). CDR3 bases: TGTGCCACCAGCAGAGATACAGGGCCTAACGGCAATCAGCCCCAGCATTTT. Translating it yields CATSRDTGPNGNQPQHF. Supplemented by reference TRBV15 and TRBJ1-5, the full variable domain reads DAMVIQNPRYQVTQFGKPVTLSCSQTLNHNVMYWYQQKSSQAPKLLFHYYDKDFNNEADTPDNFQSRRPNTSFCFLDIRSPGLGDTAMYLCATSRDTGPNGNQPQHFGDGTRLSIL.

The rearrangement uses TRBV5-5 and TRBJ2-3; TRBD1 might be the D (5 bases). The CDR3 consists of 15 residues. Germline V gene sequence: CDR1 SGHKS, CDR2 YYEKEE (reference sequence). Trimming removed 4 bases at V and 4 bases at J, with 16 bases between. This CDR3 reads CASSDTGNHSDTQYF. Here the CDR3 DNA reads TGTGCCAGCAGCGATACAGGTAATCACTCAGATACGCAGTATTTT.

The chain recombines TRBV7-9 with TRBJ2-7, with 10 bases fitting TRBD2. The CDR3 length is 17 residues. CDR1 and CDR2 (germline): SEHNR, FQNEAQ (reference sequence). After removal of 5 bases from V and 3 bases from J, the junction contained 13 bases not matched to a gene. CDR3 in amino acids: CASSRDIAGGWVYEQYF. The CDR3 nucleotides are TGTGCCAGCAGCCGGGATATAGCGGGAGGTTGGGTCTACGAGCAGTACTTC.

The table lists this clone with a count of one. V gene TRBV6-4 combines with J gene TRBJ2-3; perhaps TRBD2 as D (6 bases). Trimming removed 4 bases at V and 2 bases at J, with 13 bases between. Per germline, CDR1 MRHNA and CDR2 SNTAGT. The CDR3 extends over 15 amino acids. The DNA of the CDR3 is TGTGCCAGCAGTGCAGAAGCGGGTAACACAGATACGCAGTATTTT. Amino acid sequence: CASSAEAGNTDTQYF.

This chain joins TRBV19 and TRBJ1-1, with D hard to call. The CDR3 totals 15 residues. The ends were cut back, 5 bases at V and 0 bases at J, with 13 bases in the middle. Germline CDR1 and CDR2: LNHDA and SQIVND (reference sequence). The chain's CDR3 is CASSSQPLVNTEAFF. CDR3 nucleotide sequence: TGTGCCAGTAGTTCCCAGCCTCTCGTGAACACTGAAGCTTTCTTT.

This chain connects TRBV6-5 to TRBJ1-6, with a tentative D call TRBD1 (5 bases). This CDR3 comprises 13 residues. Germline CDR1 MNHEY, CDR2 SVGAGI. Trimming took 10 bases from V and 10 from J, leaving 17 bases between them. The CDR3 DNA follows: TGTGCCACCCGGGCACCTGGGGGATCACCCCTCCACTTT. Amino acids: CATRAPGGSPLHF.

The chain recombines TRBV27 with TRBJ2-7; D gene uncertain. The V gene lost 8 bases and the J gene lost 9 bases, with 11 bases spanning the gap. The CDR3 is 10 amino acids. Germline V gene data show CDR1 as MNHEY and CDR2 as SMNVEV (reference sequence). The CDR3 is CASGQLVQYF. The CDR3 DNA reads TGTGCCAGCGGCCAGTTGGTGCAGTACTTC.

This rearrangement joins TRBV10-3 to TRBJ2-2; 7 bases match TRBD2. Germline trimming cut 4 bases from V and 1 base from J; bases unmatched to any gene: 3. CDR1 is ENHRY and CDR2 is SYGVKD in the germline V gene. This CDR3 region has 15 residues. CDR3 DNA: TGTGCCATCAGTGGTCTAGCGGTGAACACCGGGGAGCTGTTTTTT. Its translation is CAISGLAVNTGELFF.

The rearrangement joins TRBV5-4 to TRBJ2-1; 12 bases map to TRBD2. Germline V gene data show CDR1 as SGHNT and CDR2 as YYREEE (reference sequence). The V segment lost 0 bases and the J segment 4 bases; nucleotides outside the gene matches: 2. This CDR3 contains 16 residues. CDR3 residues: CASSLGTSGAYNEQFF. CDR3 sequence (DNA): TGTGCCAGCAGCTTGGGGACTAGCGGGGCTTACAATGAGCAGTTCTTC.

This chain uses TRBV6-1 with TRBJ1-3; D remains ambiguous. The germline gives CDR1 MNHNS, CDR2 SASEGT. This CDR3 is 15 amino acids long. Between the trimmed V and J ends, which lost 3 bases and 0 bases, there was a span of 9 bases. The DNA of the CDR3 is TGTGCCAGCAGTGATGGGTTAAGCTCTGGAAACACCATATATTTT. Translation: CASSDGLSSGNTIYF.

The chain carries TRBV28 and TRBJ2-5; D possibly uses TRBD1 or TRBD2 (5 bases each). Trimming pared 2 bases from V and 7 bases from J, leaving 11 bases between. CDR1 is MDHEN and CDR2 is SYDVKM in the germline V gene. The CDR3 is 13 residues long. CDR3 residues: CASSLRGVGTQYF. DNA for the CDR3: TGTGCCAGCAGTTTAAGGGGAGTTGGGACCCAGTACTTC.

The chain links TRBV7-6 to TRBJ2-7; D may be TRBD1 (6 bases). Trimming cost V 4 bases and J 1 base, with 17 bases left between them. From germline, CDR1 is SGHVS and CDR2 FNYEAQ. This CDR3 spans 16 amino acids. The CDR3 region has the DNA TGTGCCAGCAGCTCCCAGCCACAGGGCAAATCCTACGAGCAGTACTTC. This sequence encodes CASSSQPQGKSYEQYF.

The CDR3, as DNA: TGTGCCAGCAGCCCGCCGGACCGCACAGATACGCAGTATTTT. Encoded protein: CASSPPDRTDTQYF. The chain joins TRBV5-6 to TRBJ2-3; D uncertain. CDR3 length equals 14 residues. Germline lookup yields CDR1 SGHDT and CDR2 YYEEEE. The V end was cut by 4 bases, the J end by 1 base, with 10 bases between. Full variable domain (remainder filled in from reference TRBV5-6 and TRBJ2-3): DAGVTQSPTHLIKTRGQQVTLRCSPKSGHDTVSWYQQALGQGPQFIFQYYEEEERQRGNFPDRFSGHQFPNYSSELNVNALLLGDSALYLCASSPPDRTDTQYFGPGTRLTVL.

The CDR3 here is CASTTGGGYEQYF. The CDR3, as DNA: TGTGCCAGCACGACAGGAGGGGGTTACGAGCAGTACTTC. The chain is built from TRBV6-1 and TRBJ2-7; the D call may be TRBD1 or TRBD2 (6 bases each). From germline, CDR1 is MNHNS and CDR2 SASEGT. Trimming pared 7 bases from V and 4 bases from J, leaving 14 bases between. The CDR3 spans 13 residues.

The chain recombines TRBV28 with TRBJ1-2; 10 nucleotides match TRBD1. Germline loops: CDR1 MDHEN, CDR2 SYDVKM. There are 16 residues in the CDR3. V lost 4 bases to trimming and J lost 2 bases; unmatched junction nucleotides: 7. The CDR3 DNA reads TGTGCCAGCAGTTCGCCTCGGACAGGGGGAAACTATGGCTACACCTTC. Its translation: CASSSPRTGGNYGYTF.

This chain connects TRBV28 to TRBJ2-1; D call uncertain. Trimming shortened V by 1 base and J by 2 bases, and 3 bases separated the two germline ends. Germline CDR1 and CDR2: MDHEN and SYDVKM. CDR3 size: 13 residues. For the CDR3, the DNA is TGTGCCAGCAGTTTATACCCCTACAATGAGCAGTTCTTC. This codes for CASSLYPYNEQFF. Based on the CDR3 plus reference TRBV28 and TRBJ2-1, the full variable domain is DVKVTQSSRYLVKRTGEKVFLECVQDMDHENMFWYRQDPGLGLRLIYFSYDVKMKEKGDIPEGYSVSREKKERFSLILESASTNQTSMYLCASSLYPYNEQFFGPGTRLTVL.

The gene calls are TRBV10-2 and TRBJ1-5; TRBD1 matches at 7 bases. Germline CDR1 reads WSHSY; CDR2 reads SAAADI. The CDR3 runs 14 residues. With 4 bases clipped from V and 6 bases from J, the junction kept 6 bases outside the gene matches. The CDR3 sequence: CASSGSRGGQPQHF. The CDR3 region has the DNA TGCGCCAGCAGTGGTAGCAGGGGGGGTCAGCCCCAGCATTTT.

The chain recombines TRBV6-1 with TRBJ1-1, with D possibly TRBD1 on 5 matching bases. Trimming stripped 7 bases from V and 5 bases from J, with 17 bases between. Germline CDR1 and CDR2: MNHNS and SASEGT. CDR3 length equals 14 residues. This chain's CDR3 is CASTPAGGETEAFF. The CDR3, as DNA: TGTGCCAGCACCCCCGCGGGGGGAGAGACTGAAGCTTTCTTT.

This clone has just one count. The chain uses TRBV4-1 and TRBJ2-6; a possible D gene is TRBD1 (5 bases). This CDR3 region has 14 residues. Deletions cut 7 bases from V and 0 bases from J, with 7 bases between. The V gene's germline CDR1 is MGHRA and CDR2 YSYEKL. The CDR3 loop is CASTGISGANVLTF. The CDR3 nucleotides read TGCGCCAGCACAGGGATCTCTGGGGCCAACGTCCTGACTTTC.

This chain connects TRBV11-2 to TRBJ2-3, with D unresolved. The CDR3 totals 15 residues. CDR1 SGHAT and CDR2 FQNNGV come from the germline V gene. V was cut by 5 bases and J by 6 bases, with 18 bases left in between. The CDR3 loop reads CASSPEGMLADTQYF. CDR3 nucleotides: TGTGCCAGCAGCCCAGAAGGCATGCTCGCTGATACGCAGTATTTT.

The V gene is TRBV29-1, the J gene TRBJ1-1; 7 bases map to TRBD1. CDR1 SQVTM and CDR2 ANQGSEA come from the germline V gene. The CDR3 runs 13 residues. Losses at the gene ends were 6 bases for V and 2 bases for J; bases not matched to a gene: 6. DNA of the CDR3: TGCAGCGTCAGGACAGGATATAACACTGAAGCTTTCTTT. It yields the protein CSVRTGYNTEAFF.

In its sample, this clone is large (0.1 to 1%). Other DNA sequences in this specimen translate into the identical CDR3. The chain combines TRBV27 with TRBJ2-5; no reliable D call. The CDR3 consists of 13 residues. Germline V gene lookup returns CDR1 MNHEY and CDR2 SMNVEV (reference sequence). Deletions cut 3 bases from V and 1 base from J, with 6 bases between. The CDR3 region has the DNA TGTGCCAGCAGTTTTGGGATCCAAGAGACCCAGTACTTC. The encoded protein is CASSFGIQETQYF.

V gene TRBV7-9 combines with J gene TRBJ1-3, with unresolved D. The CDR3 has 15 residues. The V end was cut by 4 bases, the J end by 2 bases, with 12 bases between. Per germline, CDR1 SEHNR and CDR2 FQNEAQ (reference sequence). The chain's CDR3 is CASSYTGSTGNTIYF. CDR3 nucleotides: TGTGCCAGCAGCTACACGGGGTCCACTGGAAACACCATATATTTT. Full variable domain (outside the CDR3, taken from reference TRBV7-9 and TRBJ1-3): DTGVSQNPRHKITKRGQNVTFRCDPISEHNRLYWYRQTLGQGPEFLTYFQNEAQLEKSRLLSDRFSAERPKGSFSTLEIQRTEQGDSAMYLCASSYTGSTGNTIYFGEGSWLTVV.

V usage is TRBV18 and J usage is TRBJ1-1; D gene unclear. V was trimmed by 6 bases and J by 1 base, leaving 9 bases between them. Germline CDR1 KGHSH, CDR2 LQKENI. The CDR3 extends over 13 amino acids. The CDR3 sequence is CASSASGNTEAFF. For the CDR3, the DNA is TGTGCCAGCTCTGCCTCGGGGAACACTGAAGCTTTCTTT.

The chain employs TRBV11-3 and TRBJ2-3; no definite D call. The CDR3 is made up of 13 amino acids. CDR1 is SGHNT and CDR2 is YENEEA in the germline V gene. Trimming shortened V by 1 base and J by 2 bases, and 4 bases separated the two germline ends. The CDR3, as DNA: TGTGCCAGCAGCTTAGGCCCCACAGATACGCAGTATTTT. Its translation: CASSLGPTDTQYF.